This T cell receptor beta chain was captured by sequencing in a study of technical replicates of blood from a handful of donors. Deletions cut 4 bases from V and 6 bases from J, with 13 bases between. The germline CDR1 and CDR2 sequences are MDHEN and SYDVKM. This CDR3 contains 14 residues. Sequencing was performed with immunoSEQ multiplex PCR; in TCRdb, only in-frame clones are kept and a portion is missing. This table holds tens of thousands of clones, roughly 95% found once. This receptor was identified in a human donor in good health. V is TRBV28 and J is TRBJ1-5; D possibly corresponds to TRBD1 (5 bases). Sequenced input: T cells isolated from PBMCs. CDR3 in amino acids: CASSYDRPAQPQHF. The DNA of the CDR3 is TGTGCCAGCAGTTACGACAGACCGGCTCAGCCCCAGCATTTT.